These 21 T cell receptor beta chains originate from one sample sequenced in a study of cytomegalovirus exposure and HLA in healthy donors (dated by TCRdb to 2017 to 2019). The method behind the library was the immunoSEQ multiplex PCR assay. For the multiplex PCR, a mixture combining 60 forward primers for TCR Vbeta segments and 13 reverse primers for TCR Jbeta segments was used. Entries here come from immuneACCESS through TCRdb and include only in-frame sequences with V and J called. Some clones fail to appear in such tables; in the studies checked, an unresolved V gene covers under half of the shortfall, and the cause of the remainder is unknown. A total of roughly 160,000 clones appear in this sample, about four fifths of them only once. Together, the top ten hold 1% of the sample. The sequencing sample was made of PBMCs. Receptors originate from a man aged 30-40 years in good health and CMV-seronegative.

This clone was counted a single time. V is TRBV29-1 and J is TRBJ1-3, with 9 bases lining up with TRBD1. V gave up 4 bases and J gave up 1 base; unmatched junction bases: 5. CDR1 SQVTM and CDR2 ANQGSEA come from the germline V gene. CDR3 length equals 15 residues. The CDR3 loop is CSVAGQGGSGNTIYF. CDR3 in DNA: TGCAGCGTTGCGGGACAGGGCGGATCTGGAAACACCATATATTTT.

This rearrangement joins TRBV4-2 to TRBJ2-5; 7 nucleotides match TRBD2. Germline-derived CDR1 and CDR2 are LGHNA and YNFKEQ. This CDR3 is built from 14 residues. V shed 1 base, J shed 5 bases, and the junction held 4 bases outside the gene matches. This chain's CDR3 is CASSQGGSVETQYF. CDR3 in DNA: TGTGCCAGCAGCCAAGGCGGGAGTGTGGAGACCCAGTACTTC.

This clone was detected only once. The CDR3 reads CASSPSAGPSPLHF. The CDR3, as DNA: TGTGCCAGCTCACCATCCGCAGGCCCCTCACCCCTCCACTTT. V gene TRBV18 combines with J gene TRBJ1-6; D is unclear. Germline CDR1 reads KGHSH; CDR2 reads LQKENI. CDR3 length: 14 residues. Trimming shortened V by 2 bases and J by 10 bases, and 12 bases separated the two germline ends.

The sample holds a few counts of this clone. The rearrangement links TRBV29-1 to TRBJ1-1; 11 nucleotides agree with TRBD1. This CDR3 has 10 amino acids. Germline CDR1 is SQVTM and CDR2 is ANQGSEA. The DNA for the CDR3 is TGCGGGACAGGGGGCACTGAAGCTTTCTTT. Encoded protein: CGTGGTEAFF.

The rearrangement links TRBV28 to TRBJ1-6; tentative D call: TRBD1 (5 bases). Trimming pared 8 bases from V and 7 bases from J, leaving 18 bases between. Germline CDR1 and CDR2: MDHEN and SYDVKM. This CDR3 contains 15 residues. The CDR3 protein is CASEPQGAGNSPLHF. The CDR3, as DNA: TGTGCCAGCGAACCTCAAGGGGCAGGGAATTCACCCCTCCACTTT.

J is TRBJ2-1 and V is TRBV7-2, with 10 nucleotides matching TRBD2. Unmatched junction bases numbered 12, after V lost 2 bases and J lost 5 bases. Per germline, CDR1 SGHTA and CDR2 FQGNSA. The CDR3 contains 18 residues. In nucleotides, the CDR3 is TGTGCCAGCAGCTTAAGGGGGGCTAGCGGGAGACTGAACAATGAGCAGTTCTTC. Encoded protein: CASSLRGASGRLNNEQFF.

This clone has a single count. V gene TRBV5-4 combines with J gene TRBJ2-7; 8 positions agree with TRBD2. Trimming removed 4 bases from V and 6 bases from J; junction bases left unmatched: 3. Germline-derived CDR1 and CDR2 are SGHNT and YYREEE (reference sequence). The CDR3 contains 12 residues. CDR3 sequence (DNA): TGTGCCAGCAGCATTCTAGCGGGCGAGCAGTACTTC. Translated: CASSILAGEQYF.

The rearrangement links TRBV11-3 to TRBJ2-2, with a weak D call TRBD1 (6 bases). This CDR3 spans 14 amino acids. Trimming removed 2 bases at V and 4 bases at J, with 8 bases between. CDR1 is SGHNT, CDR2 YENEEA, per germline. In DNA, the CDR3 is TGTGCCAGCAGCTTACAGGGGTTCACCGGGGAGCTGTTTTTT. Residues: CASSLQGFTGELFF.

The rearrangement joins TRBV5-6 to TRBJ2-7, with 11 bases aligning to TRBD2. This CDR3 comprises 13 residues. The V segment lost 0 bases and the J segment 9 bases; nucleotides outside the gene matches: 2. CDR1 SGHDT and CDR2 YYEEEE come from the germline V gene. Here the CDR3 reads CASSLELAGAQYF. The CDR3 DNA reads TGTGCCAGCAGCTTGGAACTAGCGGGAGCGCAGTACTTC.

The chain uses TRBV28 and TRBJ2-7; 9 bases align to TRBD2. J lost 3 bases, V lost 6 bases, and 9 bases had no gene match. The CDR3 spans 15 residues. In germline, CDR1 is MDHEN, CDR2 SYDVKM. The CDR3 loop reads CASSLSGGPFYEQYF. The CDR3, as DNA: TGTGCCAGCAGCCTCAGCGGGGGGCCTTTCTACGAGCAGTACTTC.

This clone was observed a handful of times. The rearrangement uses TRBV6-6 and TRBJ2-1; perhaps TRBD2 as D (5 bases). CDR1 is MNHNY and CDR2 is SVGAGI in the germline V gene (reference sequence). V lost 5 bases, J lost 13 bases, and 18 bases lay in between. The CDR3 spans 13 residues. The CDR3 region has the DNA TGTGCCAGCAGTAGGGATACCCTCGGGGAACAGTTCTTC. Encoded protein: CASSRDTLGEQFF.

The chain recombines TRBV10-3 with TRBJ2-2, with no clear D. Trimming took 7 bases from V and 5 from J, leaving 11 bases between them. CDR3 length: 13 residues. The germline V gene has CDR1 ENHRY and CDR2 SYGVKD. The CDR3: CAIMVVETGELFF. The CDR3 nucleotides read TGTGCCATCATGGTTGTAGAAACCGGGGAGCTGTTTTTT.

The genes are TRBV15 and TRBJ2-1, with a weak D call TRBD2 (5 bases). With 0 bases removed from V and 12 bases from J, the gap between germline ends came to 24 bases. This CDR3 spans 17 amino acids. CDR1 is LNHNV and CDR2 is YYDKDF in the germline V gene (reference sequence). CDR3 DNA: TGTGCCACCAGCAGAGATGAGGGTTTAGCGAAGCTCCTAGGGCAGTTCTTC. Protein: CATSRDEGLAKLLGQFF. Using reference TRBV15 and TRBJ2-1 for the parts outside the CDR3, the full variable domain is DAMVIQNPRYQVTQFGKPVTLSCSQTLNHNVMYWYQQKSSQAPKLLFHYYDKDFNNEADTPDNFQSRRPNTSFCFLDIRSPGLGDTAMYLCATSRDEGLAKLLGQFFGPGTRLTVL.

V and J are TRBV5-1 and TRBJ2-2; the D is unclear. V was clipped by 2 bases and J by 1 base, with 6 bases between them. The germline CDR1 and CDR2 sequences are SGHRS and YFSETQ. The CDR3 extends over 14 amino acids. Here the CDR3 reads CASSFSRNTGELFF. The CDR3, as DNA: TGCGCCAGCAGCTTCAGTCGGAACACCGGGGAGCTGTTTTTT.

J is TRBJ2-3 and V is TRBV10-3; TRBD2 matches 10 bases. Trimming took 8 bases from V and 4 from J; bases not matched to a gene: 6. The CDR3 has 14 amino acids. Germline CDR1 is ENHRY and CDR2 is SYGVKD. This CDR3 reads CAIQREGRADTQYF. The DNA of the CDR3 is TGTGCCATCCAGCGGGAGGGCCGCGCAGATACGCAGTATTTT.

The V and J genes are TRBV9 and TRBJ2-7, with unresolved D. Germline lookup yields CDR1 SGDLS and CDR2 YYNGEE. There are 13 residues in the CDR3. Trimming took 0 bases from V and 6 from J, leaving 10 bases between them. The CDR3 spells CASSVDPLGEQYF. Written as DNA, the CDR3 is TGTGCCAGCAGCGTAGATCCCCTCGGCGAGCAGTACTTC.

This chain uses TRBV19 with TRBJ2-3; TRBD2 matches at 16 bases. The CDR3 sequence is 15 residues long. CDR1 and CDR2 (germline): LNHDA, SQIVND (reference sequence). V was clipped by 10 bases and J by 3 bases; unmatched bases: 4. The CDR3 nucleotides read TGTGCCACCTCGGGACTAGCGGGAGGGACAGATACGCAGTATTTT. This encodes CATSGLAGGTDTQYF.

The gene calls are TRBV2 and TRBJ2-3; D is perhaps TRBD2 (7 bases). Per germline, CDR1 SNHLY and CDR2 FYNNEI. The CDR3 consists of 12 residues. V shed 6 bases and J shed 9 bases, with 13 bases lying between them. The DNA for the CDR3 is TGTGCCAGCAGCTCGGGGGGCGAAACGCAGTATTTT. Protein sequence: CASSSGGETQYF.

Only one count was recorded for this clone. This chain connects TRBV5-1 to TRBJ1-1, with 7 positions matching TRBD1. Germline V gives CDR1 SGHRS, CDR2 YFSETQ. The J segment lost 0 bases and the V segment lost 7 bases, leaving 9 bases of the junction unmatched. The CDR3 is 15 amino acids. The CDR3 DNA reads as TGCGCCAGCGGGGCAGGGGACAGTTTGAACACTGAAGCTTTCTTT. It is translated as CASGAGDSLNTEAFF.

The genes are TRBV7-2 and TRBJ1-2, with unresolved D. This CDR3 region has 13 residues. Germline CDR1 and CDR2: SGHTA and FQGNSA. With 5 bases removed from V and 2 bases from J, the gap between germline ends came to 9 bases. The CDR3 is CASSPLVNYGYTF. DNA for the CDR3: TGTGCCAGCAGCCCCCTAGTCAACTATGGCTACACCTTC.

The rearrangement uses TRBV4-1 and TRBJ2-1; 8 bases match TRBD2. After removal of 4 bases from V and 5 bases from J, the junction contained 7 bases not matched to a gene. The CDR3 covers 15 residues. Germline V lookup: CDR1 MGHRA, CDR2 YSYEKL. This CDR3 is CASSRGTSGDNEQFF. CDR3 bases: TGCGCCAGCAGCCGAGGCACTAGCGGAGACAATGAGCAGTTCTTC.